The rows below give T cell receptor beta chains drawn from one sample of a study of blood T cells in healthy people across ages. TCRdb re-called the 5' RACE reads through MiXCR, storing one row per CDR3 protein. The sample includes some 1.4 million distinct CDR3 sequences, roughly 40% of them seen just once. The specimen sequenced was blood. These receptors all stem from a woman younger than 35 in good health. Each CDR3 is given with its conserved first and last residue. Each record gives: J gene, V gene, D gene, clone size, CDR3 protein, CDR3 DNA. A D gene is named only where the DNA matches it firmly. Rows give clone size only sometimes, using once, few, many, or a class for an expanded clone.

TRBJ2-5 TRBV6-5 TRBD2 NA CASSYLPGTSGSTGTQYF TGTGCCAGCAGTTACTTGCCGGGGACTAGCGGGAGTACGGGGACCCAGTACTTC
TRBJ1-6 TRBV27 NA once CASGESPLHF TGTGCCAGCGGGGAGTCACCCCTCCACTTT
TRBJ1-4 TRBV6-5 TRBD1 few CASSYSKGAITNEKLFF TGTGCCAGCAGTTATTCAAAGGGGGCGATAACTAATGAAAAACTGTTTTTT
TRBJ1-4 TRBV20-1 NA NA CSAAIGQSEKLFF TGCAGTGCCGCAATCGGACAGTCCGAAAAACTGTTTTTT
TRBJ1-2 TRBV18 NA once CASSKFDTAPVNYGYTF TGTGCCAGCTCAAAATTCGACACAGCCCCAGTAAACTATGGCTACACCTTC
TRBJ1-6 TRBV11-2 TRBD1 NA CASSLMGQAPASPLHF TGTGCCAGCAGCTTAATGGGACAGGCCCCCGCTTCACCCCTCCACTTT
TRBJ2-1 TRBV29-1 TRBD2 NA CSGRGLAGVGEQFF TGCAGCGGACGGGGACTAGCGGGGGTAGGTGAGCAGTTCTTC
TRBJ1-1 TRBV6-1 NA NA CASSDTGGGTEAFF TGTGCCAGCTCGGACACAGGAGGGGGCACTGAAGCTTTCTTT
TRBJ2-1 TRBV4-1 TRBD1 many CASSQNRGNEQFF TGCGCCAGCAGCCAAAACAGGGGTAATGAGCAGTTCTTC
TRBJ2-1 TRBV9 TRBD2 NA CASSPRGSESSYNEQFF TGTGCCAGCAGCCCGCGGGGGTCTGAAAGCTCCTACAATGAGCAGTTCTTC
TRBJ1-2 TRBV27 NA NA CASTPSSSNYGYTF TGTGCCAGCACCCCGAGCAGTTCTAACTATGGCTACACCTTC
TRBJ2-1 TRBV25-1 NA many CASRDEGTEQFF TGTGCCAGCAGGGACGAGGGTACTGAGCAGTTCTTC
TRBJ2-5 TRBV4-1 NA NA CASSPRGPQETQYF TGCGCCAGCAGCCCCAGGGGACCACAAGAGACCCAGTACTTC
TRBJ2-7 TRBV29-1 NA few CSPWDRDYEQYF TGCAGCCCCTGGGACCGGGACTACGAGCAGTACTTC
TRBJ2-7 TRBV29-1 TRBD1 few CSATGGINYEQYF TGCAGCGCCACAGGGGGCATCAACTACGAGCAGTACTTC
TRBJ1-1 TRBV7-6 NA once CASSLETGDTEAFF TGTGCCAGCAGCTTAGAAACCGGGGACACTGAAGCTTTCTTT
TRBJ2-7 TRBV6-6 NA NA CASSYSKGANYAYEQYF TGTGCCAGCAGTTATTCGAAAGGAGCTAACTATGCCTACGAGCAGTACTTC
TRBJ1-1 TRBV20-1 NA NA CSAPMGRGNTEAFF TGCAGTGCCCCCATGGGGCGCGGAAACACTGAAGCTTTCTTT
TRBJ2-7 TRBV27 NA NA CASGGFAYEQYF TGTGCCAGCGGGGGGTTTGCCTACGAGCAGTACTTC
TRBJ1-1 TRBV11-2 NA few CASSLGPYRDTEAFF TGTGCCAGCAGCTTAGGCCCCTACCGGGACACTGAAGCTTTCTTT
TRBJ2-5 TRBV9 TRBD1 NA CASSVVAGGEETQYF TGTGCCAGCAGCGTAGTGGCAGGGGGAGAAGAGACCCAGTACTTC
TRBJ2-7 TRBV4-1 NA few CASSQESQGLYEQYF TGCGCCAGCAGCCAAGAAAGCCAGGGCCTTTACGAGCAGTACTTC